These T cell receptor beta chains were read from a single sample in a study of blood T cell repertoires in COVID-19. Data came from immunoSEQ multiplex PCR; TCRdb stores just in-frame clones and leaves some out. The sample contains around 99,000 clones, 85% to 95% of which appear only once. The sample was peripheral blood. Receptor source: a woman between 25 and 40 years old with acute or convalescent COVID-19. CDR3s include the opening cysteine and the closing phenylalanine or tryptophan. A D gene is named only where the DNA matches it firmly. Clone size is shown for a subset of rows, as once, few, many or a class of expanded clone.

clone_size	j_call	d_call	v_call	cdr3_aa	cdr3_nt
.	TRBJ2-2	.	TRBV21-1	CASSALAGSNTGELFF	TGTGCCAGCAGCGCTCTAGCGGGGAGCAACACCGGGGAGCTGTTTTTT
.	TRBJ2-1	TRBD2	TRBV5-1	CASSLGAGGSNEQFF	TGCGCCAGCAGCTTGGGAGCGGGAGGTAGTAATGAGCAGTTCTTC
.	TRBJ1-2	.	TRBV2	CASSEQGDNYGYTF	TGTGCCAGCAGTGAGCAGGGCGACAACTATGGCTACACCTTC
.	TRBJ1-3	.	TRBV19	CATGETFYSGNTIYF	TGCGCAACCGGAGAAACTTTCTACTCTGGAAACACCATATATTTT
once	TRBJ1-5	TRBD1	TRBV7-8	CASSQTPGQGLAQHF	TGTGCCAGCAGCCAAACGCCGGGACAGGGGTTGGCCCAGCATTTT
once	TRBJ1-1	TRBD1	TRBV19	CASSMGTEMNTEAFF	TGTGCCAGTAGTATGGGGACAGAAATGAACACTGAAGCTTTCTTT
.	TRBJ1-2	TRBD1	TRBV6-2/TRBV6-3	CASSTRDREGYTF	TGTGCCAGCAGTACCCGGGACAGGGAGGGCTACACCTTC
.	TRBJ2-7	.	TRBV12-3/TRBV12-4	CASSGHQGYEQYF	TGTGCCAGCAGTGGACACCAGGGCTACGAGCAGTACTTC
.	TRBJ2-3	.	TRBV4-3	CASSQELRVGTDTQYF	TGCGCCAGCAGCCAAGAATTGAGGGTGGGGACAGATACGCAGTATTTT
.	TRBJ2-7	.	TRBV19	CASSDLAGSYEQYF	TGTGCCAGCTCCGACCTGGCAGGCTCCTACGAGCAGTACTTC
.	TRBJ2-1	TRBD2	TRBV12-5	CASGFRTSGGASYNEQFF	TGTGCTAGTGGCTTCCGGACTAGCGGGGGGGCGTCCTACAATGAGCAGTTCTTC
.	TRBJ2-1	.	TRBV5-6	CASSLARSYNEQFF	TGTGCCAGCAGCTTGGCACGGTCCTACAATGAGCAGTTCTTC
.	TRBJ2-2	.	TRBV6-2/TRBV6-3	CASSYRGTGELFF	TGTGCCAGCAGTTACAGGGGCACCGGGGAGCTGTTTTTT
.	TRBJ1-5	.	TRBV19	CASSIRLREPQHF	TGTGCCAGTAGTATAAGGCTACGGGAGCCCCAGCATTTT
.	TRBJ1-5	TRBD1	TRBV24-1	CATSDSRGFSNQPQHF	TGTGCCACCAGTGACTCCAGGGGGTTTAGCAATCAGCCCCAGCATTTT
.	TRBJ2-1	TRBD2	TRBV7-6	CASTLPESSGGALGEQFF	TGTGCCAGCACCCTACCCGAGAGTAGCGGGGGGGCGTTAGGTGAGCAGTTCTTC
.	TRBJ2-7	TRBD2	TRBV5-4	CASSGGLASSYEQYF	TGTGCCAGCAGCGGCGGACTAGCCAGCTCCTACGAGCAGTACTTC